This passage covers 11 T cell receptor beta chains from one sample sequenced in a study of blood T cell repertoires in COVID-19. Using immunoSEQ multiplex PCR, the repertoire was profiled, and TCRdb retains in-frame clones only, with some absent. The sample records about 220,000 clones, 82% being singletons. The sample taken for sequencing was peripheral blood. All receptors derive from a woman older than 75 with COVID-19, enrolled during active disease.

The chain couples TRBV14 to TRBJ2-3, with D possibly matching TRBD1 (5 bases). V lost 4 bases and J lost 2, with 13 bases in between. The germline V gene encodes CDR1 SGHDN and CDR2 FVKESK. This CDR3 has 15 residues. CDR3 nucleotide sequence: TGTGCCAGCAGCCGATCAGGGTTACCCACAGATACGCAGTATTTT. Translation: CASSRSGLPTDTQYF.

The chain joins TRBV7-3 to TRBJ2-3; D unclear. The V and J ends lost 0 bases and 3 bases respectively, with 13 bases between them. The CDR3 runs 16 residues. Per the germline V gene, CDR1 is SGHTA and CDR2 is FQGTGA. DNA for the CDR3: TGTGCCAGCAGCTTAACCGGCCTAGGCTCGACAGATACGCAGTATTTT. Translating gives CASSLTGLGSTDTQYF.

This clone has a handful of counts. The chain couples TRBV7-2 to TRBJ2-7; TRBD1 aligns across 12 bases. From germline, CDR1 is SGHTA and CDR2 FQGNSA. V shed 7 bases and J 4 bases; nucleotides not matched to a gene: 8. The CDR3 totals 15 residues. The CDR3 loop is CASTAGTGGLYEQYF. For the CDR3, the DNA is TGTGCCAGCACCGCAGGGACAGGGGGCCTGTACGAGCAGTACTTC.

The chain employs TRBV5-5 and TRBJ2-2; 9 positions match TRBD1. The CDR3 totals 18 residues. After removal of 4 bases from V and 0 bases from J, the junction contained 10 bases not matched to a gene. Germline V gene sequence: CDR1 SGHKS, CDR2 YYEKEE (reference sequence). CDR3 nucleotides: TGTGCCAGCAGCACCCGGGACAGGGCCCAACCGAACACCGGGGAGCTGTTTTTT. Translated: CASSTRDRAQPNTGELFF.

V is TRBV28 and J is TRBJ1-4; TRBD1 matches at 9 bases. Germline loops: CDR1 MDHEN, CDR2 SYDVKM. V lost 5 bases and J lost 6; bases outside the gene matches: 10. This CDR3 comprises 16 residues. The CDR3, as DNA: TGTGCCAGCAGTACAAGTGGGACAGGGTGGGATGAAAAACTGTTTTTT. Residues: CASSTSGTGWDEKLFF.

This clone was seen a few times. A junction end diverges from the germline sequence, so it may reflect a read error. This chain connects TRBV7-7 to TRBJ2-1; a weak D match, TRBD1 (6 bases). The CDR3 has 14 amino acids. In germline, CDR1 is SSHAT, CDR2 FNYEAQ (reference sequence). The CDR3 protein is CASSHLGANNEQFF. In DNA form, the CDR3 reads TGTGCTAGCAGCCACCTGGGGGCCAACAATGAGCAGTTCTTC.

The chain recombines TRBV7-9 with TRBJ2-5; 9 nucleotides align to TRBD2. The length of the CDR3 is 15 residues. V gave up 5 bases and J gave up 4 bases; unmatched junction bases: 8. Germline V lookup: CDR1 SEHNR, CDR2 FQNEAQ (reference sequence). The CDR3 region is CASSRWRGGIETQYF. As DNA, the CDR3 is TGTGCCAGCAGCCGCTGGCGGGGGGGCATAGAGACCCAGTACTTC.

The J gene is TRBJ1-1, the V gene TRBV30, with D possibly matching TRBD1 (5 bases). The CDR3 covers 13 residues. The germline gives CDR1 GTSNPN, CDR2 SVGIG (reference sequence). Trimming shortened V by 2 bases and J by 1 base, and 8 bases separated the two germline ends. The CDR3 nucleotides are TGTGCCTGGAGTTGGCAGGGGAACACTGAAGCTTTCTTT. Its protein is CAWSWQGNTEAFF.

The chain carries TRBV7-6 and TRBJ1-4, with TRBD1 as a possible D gene (5 bases). Germline V lookup: CDR1 SGHVS, CDR2 FNYEAQ. This CDR3 has 16 residues. V was shortened by 6 bases and J by 0 bases, with 14 bases between the two germline ends. DNA for the CDR3: TGTGCCAGCAGTATACGGCCGGGGGCAACTAATGAAAAACTGTTTTTT. This codes for CASSIRPGATNEKLFF.

The chain recombines TRBV4-1 with TRBJ1-3; D is uncertain. Trimming stripped 8 bases from V and 0 bases from J, with 8 bases between. This CDR3 has 13 amino acids. Germline V gene lookup returns CDR1 MGHRA and CDR2 YSYEKL. The CDR3 DNA follows: TGCGCCAGCTCGGAGAACTCTGGAAACACCATATATTTT. It is translated as CASSENSGNTIYF.

On this clone: The same CDR3 arises from other DNA sequences in this sample as well. The gene calls are TRBV28 and TRBJ1-5; D is undetermined. Germline V gene lookup returns CDR1 MDHEN and CDR2 SYDVKM. The V gene lost 11 bases and the J gene lost 1 base, with 9 bases spanning the gap. This CDR3 is built from 12 residues. The CDR3 nucleotides are TGTGCCTCCCGAGGAAGCAATCAGCCCCAGCATTTT. It encodes CASRGSNQPQHF.